This TCR beta chain was sequenced in a study of shared clonotypes between healthy human individuals. Broader study findings: Naive subsets, compared against memory subsets, generally had larger estimated richness values.

In germline, CDR1 is SNHLY, CDR2 FYNNEI. This CDR3 is built from 14 residues. V gave up 5 bases and J gave up 0 bases, with 8 bases separating them. The method was immunoSEQ multiplex PCR; TCRdb's version includes in-frame clones alone and lacks a portion of them. The sample contains about 2.3 million clones, 80% to 95% of which appear only once. About this clone itself: As yet, its antigen is unknown.

What was sequenced was naive CD4+ T cells from PBMCs. Noted subset: CD45RA+ positively selected. The receptor was isolated from a man in his late teens or twenties in good health. Some clones in this sample may be carry-over from other donors' samples. The chain uses TRBV2 and TRBJ1-3; D is uncertain. The CDR3 reads CASSRESSGNTIYF. The CDR3 DNA sequence: TGTGCCAGCAGTAGGGAAAGCTCTGGAAACACCATATATTTT.